Presented here are 13 T cell receptor beta chains from one specimen sequenced in a study of T cells in narcolepsy. Sequenced by immunoSEQ multiplex PCR; TCRdb stores in-frame clones only, minus some. The data hold fewer than 35,000 clones, with roughly four fifths observed a single time. The sample was CD45RA- memory CD4+ T cells from PBMCs. These receptors all stem from a human donor with narcolepsy.

This sequence joins TRBV10-3 and TRBJ1-3; D call uncertain. CDR1 and CDR2 from the germline V gene are ENHRY and SYGVKD. There are 16 residues in the CDR3. Trimming removed 5 bases from V and 0 bases from J, with 14 bases in between. In DNA, the CDR3 is TGTGCCATCAGTCGGGGTTCCTTGGACTCTGGAAACACCATATATTTT. Amino acids: CAISRGSLDSGNTIYF.

This clone was picked up a small number of times. The chain combines TRBV5-1 with TRBJ1-3; D ambiguous. Germline CDR1 SGHRS, CDR2 YFSETQ. This CDR3 contains 15 residues. Between the trimmed V and J ends, which lost 4 bases and 4 bases, there was a span of 15 bases. The CDR3 bases are TGCGCCAGCAGCCTGCGGTACAACGACGGAAACACCATATATTTT. The encoded protein is CASSLRYNDGNTIYF.

V and J are TRBV14 and TRBJ1-1; D not certain. Germline assignment: CDR1 SGHDN and CDR2 FVKESK. This CDR3 has 11 residues. Trimming removed 1 base at V and 11 bases at J, with 8 bases between. The CDR3 DNA is TGTGCCAGCAGCCAAGGAGCGGGGGCTTTCTTT. Protein product: CASSQGAGAFF.

CDR3 nucleotides: TGTGCCAGTAGTAAAGGGGGCGGATACTCCTACGAGCAGTACTTC. It codes for CASSKGGGYSYEQYF. J is TRBJ2-7 and V is TRBV19; 7 nucleotides align to TRBD1. This CDR3 is 15 amino acids long. With V trimmed by 4 bases and J by 0 bases, 6 bases remained unmatched. Germline loops: CDR1 LNHDA, CDR2 SQIVND (reference sequence).

This clone was detected only once. One end of the junction does not line up with germline, which may come from a read error. The chain combines TRBV5-4 with TRBJ2-5, with 7 bases lining up with TRBD2. Germline V lookup: CDR1 SGHNT, CDR2 YYREEE (reference sequence). The CDR3 has 13 residues. CDR3 in DNA: TGTACCAGCAGCTTGGGACTACAAGAGACCCAGTACTTC. The encoded protein is CTSSLGLQETQYF.

The chain joins TRBV6-5 to TRBJ1-2; D unresolved. V dropped 7 bases and J dropped 1 base, with 13 bases sitting between them. The germline CDR1 and CDR2 sequences are MNHEY and SVGAGI. This CDR3 has 14 amino acids. The DNA for the CDR3 is TGTGCCAGCATAGAGACGTTCTATAACTATGGCTACACCTTC. Amino acid sequence: CASIETFYNYGYTF.

J is TRBJ1-2 and V is TRBV6-4, with 7 bases lining up with TRBD1. V shed 5 bases and J 8 bases; nucleotides not matched to a gene: 11. The CDR3 is 14 residues long. In germline, CDR1 is MRHNA, CDR2 SNTAGT. The CDR3 DNA is TGTGCCAGCAGTCCCGACAGGGACACGGGCGGCTACACCTTC. The encoded protein is CASSPDRDTGGYTF.

V usage is TRBV2 and J usage is TRBJ2-5; tentative D call: TRBD2 (6 bases). Trimming took off 5 bases at V and 1 base at J, with 14 bases between the two ends. The germline gives CDR1 SNHLY, CDR2 FYNNEI. The CDR3 has 15 residues. The CDR3 nucleotides are TGTGCCAGCAGTAGGGACTCCCGGGCCCAAGAGACCCAGTACTTC. Translated, it gives CASSRDSRAQETQYF. Drawing the rest from reference TRBV2 and TRBJ2-5, the complete variable domain is EPEVTQTPSHQVTQMGQEVILRCVPISNHLYFYWYRQILGQKVEFLVSFYNNEISEKSEIFDDQFSVERPDGSNFTLKIRSTKLEDSAMYFCASSRDSRAQETQYFGPGTRLLVL.

The chain recombines TRBV5-4 with TRBJ2-3; no clear D gene. V lost 3 bases, J lost 2 bases, and 16 bases lay in between. This CDR3 spans 16 amino acids. Germline V lookup: CDR1 SGHNT, CDR2 YYREEE (reference sequence). This chain's CDR3 is CASSSELLKNTDTQYF. CDR3 in DNA: TGTGCCAGCAGCTCTGAGCTGCTGAAAAACACAGATACGCAGTATTTT. Complete variable domain (other parts from reference TRBV5-4 and TRBJ2-3): ETGVTQSPTHLIKTRGQQVTLRCSSQSGHNTVSWYQQALGQGPQFIFQYYREEENGRGNFPPRFSGLQFPNYSSELNVNALELDDSALYLCASSSELLKNTDTQYFGPGTRLTVL.

The chain combines TRBV5-1 with TRBJ2-3; D is uncertain. V was cut by 0 bases and J by 2 bases, with 7 bases left in between. This CDR3 is 14 amino acids long. The germline CDR1 and CDR2 sequences are SGHRS and YFSETQ. The chain's CDR3 is CASSLDRPTDTQYF. The DNA for the CDR3 is TGCGCCAGCAGCTTGGATCGCCCCACAGATACGCAGTATTTT. The variable domain in full, completed from reference TRBV5-1 and TRBJ2-3, reads KAGVTQTPRYLIKTRGQQVTLSCSPISGHRSVSWYQQTPGQGLQFLFEYFSETQRNKGNFPGRFSGRQFSNSRSEMNVSTLELGDSALYLCASSLDRPTDTQYFGPGTRLTVL.

The rearrangement links TRBV5-4 to TRBJ2-3, with TRBD2 identical over 9 bases. The ends lost 3 bases at V and 0 bases at J; junction bases unmatched: 2. The germline V gene encodes CDR1 SGHNT and CDR2 YYREEE (reference sequence). The CDR3 loop spans 15 amino acids. CDR3 nucleotides: TGTGCCAGCAGCTCCGCGGGGGGGAGCACAGATACGCAGTATTTT. The encoded protein is CASSSAGGSTDTQYF.

The chain links TRBV5-1 to TRBJ2-1; D assignment may be TRBD1 or TRBD2 (5 bases each). Per germline, CDR1 SGHRS and CDR2 YFSETQ. CDR3 length: 14 residues. V was cut by 2 bases and J by 2 bases, with 8 bases left in between. CDR3 loop: CASSFQGPYNEQFF. For the CDR3, the DNA is TGCGCCAGCAGCTTTCAGGGACCCTACAATGAGCAGTTCTTC.

The chain joins TRBV6-5 to TRBJ1-2; D might be TRBD1 (5 bases). The V end lost 5 bases, the J end lost 2 bases, and 15 bases lay between the germline ends. CDR3 size: 15 residues. Germline CDR1 MNHEY, CDR2 SVGAGI. CDR3 DNA sequence: TGTGCCAGCAGTGCCGGGGGGGGAAAAAACTATGGCTACACCTTC. It encodes CASSAGGGKNYGYTF.